This TCR beta chain was obtained from a study of shared clonotypes between healthy human individuals. Partitioning of CD4+ cells yielded a CD45RA+ naive subset and a CD45RA-negative memory subset. The CDR3 has 15 residues. Trimming pared 0 bases from V and 1 base from J, leaving 6 bases between. CDR1 is MNHEY, CDR2 SVGAGI, per germline. Study outcomes and limitations: For naive CD4 cells, roughly 4.8% of clonotypes were shared across a handful of donors. An expected dependence of interdonor clonotype sharing on sequencing depth was noted.

Researchers divided each subset's genomic DNA evenly across several immunoSEQ plates. Produced via immunoSEQ multiplex PCR; TCRdb's table is partial and in-frame only. The sample shows about 1.1 million clones, 77% of them seen only once. Details on this clone: Its antigen is not known.

The chain recombines TRBV6-5 with TRBJ2-2; D remains unclear. This receptor was taken from a man younger than 35 in good health. Some clones in this sample may be carry-over from other donors' samples. The sample consisted of memory CD4+ T cells from PBMCs. Subset meaning: CD45RA-negative fraction. In DNA form, the CDR3 reads TGTGCCAGCAGTTACTCTTGGGAGAACACCGGGGAGCTGTTTTTT. This sequence encodes CASSYSWENTGELFF.